The 8 T cell receptor beta chains reported below all come from one sample, sequenced in a study of blood T cell repertoires in COVID-19. TCRdb's table, derived via immunoSEQ multiplex PCR, lists solely in-frame clones and lacks some. Seen here are 200,000 to 250,000 clones, 75% to 85% observed once, and the top ten hold 2% to 3%. The sample was peripheral blood. The receptor source for this set is a woman in her 70s with COVID-19, enrolled during active disease.

This chain joins TRBV19 and TRBJ2-6, with D tentatively TRBD1 (7 bases). Germline-derived CDR1 and CDR2 are LNHDA and SQIVND (reference sequence). V was cut by 7 bases and J by 0 bases, with 19 bases left in between. The CDR3 has 18 amino acids. CDR3 in amino acids: CASTLSEGASSGANVLTF. The CDR3 bases are TGTGCCAGTACACTTTCGGAGGGGGCAAGCTCTGGGGCCAACGTCCTGACTTTC.

This chain connects TRBV21-1 to TRBJ2-7; the D call of TRBD1 is as the table states it, not checked on the DNA. TRBV21-1 is described as a pseudogene. The CDR3 sequence is 15 residues long. CDR3 DNA: TGTGCCGGCAGCCTTCAGGGTGACAGGATCTACGAGCAGTACTTC. This sequence encodes CAGSLQGDRIYEQYF.

This chain connects TRBV6-2 or TRBV6-3 to TRBJ1-4; D possibly corresponds to TRBD1 (5 bases). The CDR3 has 16 amino acids. The V gene lost 0 bases and the J gene lost 8 bases, with 16 bases spanning the gap. The germline V gene encodes CDR1 MNHEY and CDR2 SVGEGT. The CDR3 coding sequence is TGTGCCAGCAGTTACTCGATGACAGCTCCCTCCGAAAAACTGTTTTTT. Translated, it gives CASSYSMTAPSEKLFF.

The gene calls are TRBV15 and TRBJ2-1; 10 positions agree with TRBD1. Germline V CDR1 and CDR2: LNHNV, YYDKDF (reference sequence). Unmatched junction bases numbered 5, after V lost 0 bases and J lost 6 bases. The CDR3 has 16 residues. CDR3 sequence: CATSREVGQGINEQFF. CDR3 bases: TGTGCCACCAGCAGAGAAGTGGGACAGGGGATCAATGAGCAGTTCTTC.

CDR3 residues: CASSSSGSTDTQYF. For the CDR3, the DNA is TGCGCCAGCAGCAGTAGCGGGAGCACAGATACGCAGTATTTT. This chain links TRBV5-1 with TRBJ2-3, with 7 positions matching TRBD2. V shed 4 bases and J 0 bases; nucleotides not matched to a gene: 2. This CDR3 spans 14 amino acids. CDR1 is SGHRS and CDR2 is YFSETQ in the germline V gene. Complete variable domain (other parts from reference TRBV5-1 and TRBJ2-3): KAGVTQTPRYLIKTRGQQVTLSCSPISGHRSVSWYQQTPGQGLQFLFEYFSETQRNKGNFPGRFSGRQFSNSRSEMNVSTLELGDSALYLCASSSSGSTDTQYFGPGTRLTVL.

The V gene is TRBV11-2, the J gene TRBJ1-4; D unclear. The CDR3 length is 14 residues. V was shortened by 3 bases and J by 5 bases, with 10 bases between the two germline ends. The germline V gene encodes CDR1 SGHAT and CDR2 FQNNGV. The CDR3 coding sequence is TGTGCCAGCAGCTTTGACGGAGCGAATGAAAAACTGTTTTTT. Translation: CASSFDGANEKLFF.

This clone was detected many times. The chain employs TRBV4-3 and TRBJ2-1, with a weak D call TRBD1 (6 bases). Germline CDR1 and CDR2: LGHNA and YSLEER. Trimming pared 0 bases from V and 5 bases from J, leaving 14 bases between. The CDR3 covers 16 residues. CDR3 nucleotide sequence: TGCGCCAGCAGCCAAGATGGAATAACAGGGCACAATGAGCAGTTCTTC. Its protein product is CASSQDGITGHNEQFF.

The rearrangement joins TRBV20-1 to TRBJ1-2; D possibly corresponds to TRBD1 (6 bases). Germline V CDR1 and CDR2: DFQATT, SNEGSKA (reference sequence). V was shortened by 3 bases and J by 8 bases, with 13 bases between the two germline ends. CDR3 length: 12 residues. The CDR3 sequence: CSASTGLWGYTF. The CDR3 region has the DNA TGCAGTGCTAGTACAGGGTTATGGGGCTACACCTTC.